This TCR beta chain was captured by sequencing in a study of blood T cell repertoires in COVID-19. As for the study in general: PBMCs, B-cell-depleted T cells, or T cells provided the cDNA or gDNA that made up the material.

Participants were aged about 18 to 90 years, lived in 20 to 25 US areas, and enrolled virtually. The CDR3 totals 15 residues. Trimming took 1 base from V and 4 from J; bases not matched to a gene: 5. Germline V gene data show CDR1 as SNHLY and CDR2 as FYNNEI. The method was immunoSEQ multiplex PCR; TCRdb's version includes in-frame clones alone and lacks a portion of them. This table has some 400,000 clones, over 85% appearing once. The chain has TRBV2 and TRBJ1-2, with 8 bases that match TRBD1. Sequenced material: PBMCs or T cells enriched from blood (not recorded which). This receptor was obtained from a woman in her 30s who had recovered from COVID-19. The CDR3 loop is CASSEVRGPSYGYTF. In nucleotides, the CDR3 is TGTGCCAGCAGTGAAGTCAGGGGGCCGTCCTATGGCTACACCTTC.